The rows below give T cell receptor beta chains drawn from one sample of a study of T cell responses to AZD1222 COVID-19 vaccine. Using immunoSEQ multiplex PCR, the repertoire was profiled, and TCRdb retains in-frame clones only, with some absent. The sample holds some 170,000 clones; roughly 91% are singletons and the top ten take under 1.1%. Sequenced here: peripheral blood, sampled 28 days after the second dose of the MenACWY control vaccine. The receptors were gathered from an adult who received the MenACWY meningococcal vaccine as a control. Each CDR3 is given with its conserved first and last residue. Each record gives: D gene, J gene, V gene, clone size, CDR3 protein, CDR3 DNA. A D gene is named only where the DNA matches it firmly. Expanded clones are given a class, and other clones once, few, many or no size at all.

-,TRBJ1-6,TRBV19,-,CASNGQGTSPLHF,TGTGCCAGTAATGGGCAGGGGACTTCACCCCTCCACTTT
-,TRBJ1-1,TRBV6-1,-,CASSEGGRQEAFF,TGTGCCAGCAGTGAGGGTGGTAGACAGGAAGCTTTCTTT
TRBD1,TRBJ2-5,TRBV24-1,-,CATSDTGGETQYF,TGTGCCACCAGTGATACAGGGGGAGAGACCCAGTACTTC
-,TRBJ1-1,TRBV27,-,CASSWTSVNTEAFF,TGTGCCAGCAGTTGGACCAGTGTGAACACTGAAGCTTTCTTT
-,TRBJ1-2,TRBV28,-,CASSPTRANYGYTF,TGTGCCAGCAGCCCAACAAGGGCAAACTATGGCTACACCTTC
-,TRBJ1-1,TRBV29-1,once,CSVEDRLNTEAFF,TGCAGCGTGGAAGACAGGCTGAACACTGAAGCTTTCTTT
TRBD1,TRBJ2-7,TRBV6-6,-,CASSLTGEVYEQYF,TGTGCCAGCAGCCTGACAGGGGAGGTGTACGAGCAGTACTTC
TRBD1,TRBJ2-5,TRBV30,few,CAWSVRSTGGFGETQYF,TGTGCCTGGAGTGTACGCTCCACAGGGGGTTTTGGGGAGACCCAGTACTTC
-,TRBJ1-1,TRBV28,once,CASSSRGQGYTEAFF,TGTGCCAGCAGCTCCCGGGGGCAGGGATACACTGAAGCTTTCTTT
-,TRBJ1-3,TRBV6-5,few,CASSQTGNTIYF,TGTGCCAGCAGCCAGACCGGAAACACCATATATTTT
-,TRBJ1-1,TRBV7-9,-,CASSDAQTMNTEAFF,TGTGCCAGCAGCGACGCACAGACCATGAACACTGAAGCTTTCTTT
-,TRBJ1-2,TRBV2,-,CASSELSGANYGYTF,TGTGCCAGCAGTGAGTTGTCCGGGGCTAACTATGGCTACACCTTC
-,TRBJ1-6,TRBV4-1,-,CASSQDWDRGSPLHF,TGCGCCAGCAGCCAAGACTGGGACCGGGGTTCACCCCTCCACTTT
-,TRBJ2-2,TRBV7-3,-,CASSLRIGGLTGELFF,TGTGCCAGCAGCTTACGGATTGGGGGGCTCACCGGGGAGCTGTTTTTT
-,TRBJ1-5,TRBV10-2,-,CASSDGGSGQPQHF,TGCGCCAGCAGTGATGGGGGGTCCGGCCAGCCCCAGCATTTT
-,TRBJ1-5,TRBV19,-,CASSIANRNQPQHF,TGTGCCAGTAGTATAGCGAACCGCAATCAGCCCCAGCATTTT
TRBD2,TRBJ2-1,TRBV7-2,-,CASRGGLADNEQFF,TGTGCCAGCAGGGGCGGACTAGCGGACAATGAGCAGTTCTTC
-,TRBJ1-5,TRBV4-1,-,CASSLGKGYSNQPQHF,TGCGCCAGCAGCCTGGGGAAGGGTTATAGCAATCAGCCCCAGCATTTT
TRBD2,TRBJ2-3,TRBV10-3,-,CAISLGLAGGGADTQYF,TGTGCCATCAGTTTGGGACTAGCGGGGGGCGGGGCAGATACGCAGTATTTT
TRBD1,TRBJ2-7,TRBV6-1,once,CASSEGIGTGGTYEQYF,TGTGCCAGCAGTGAAGGAATCGGGACAGGGGGCACGTACGAGCAGTACTTC
-,TRBJ1-6,TRBV4-2,-,CASSQDRGNSPLHF,TGTGCCAGCAGCCAAGACCGGGGTAATTCACCCCTCCACTTT
-,TRBJ2-7,TRBV5-8,once,CASSLLREQYF,TGTGCCAGCAGCTTGTTACGCGAGCAGTACTTC
-,TRBJ1-1,TRBV6-5,-,CASTPLQGSTEAFF,TGTGCCAGCACCCCTCTACAGGGTAGCACTGAAGCTTTCTTT
-,TRBJ2-1,TRBV28,-,CASTSPGPRPYNEQFF,TGTGCCAGCACCTCCCCGGGCCCTAGACCCTACAATGAGCAGTTCTTC
-,TRBJ2-2,TRBV6-2/TRBV6-3,once,CASSFLQANTGELFF,TGTGCCAGCAGTTTTTTACAAGCGAACACCGGGGAGCTGTTTTTT
-,TRBJ1-1,TRBV3-1/TRBV3-2,-,CASSRLPQGMNTEAFF,TGTGCCAGCAGCCGCCTACCACAGGGCATGAACACTGAAGCTTTCTTT
-,TRBJ1-1,TRBV11-2,-,CASSLNEQMGAFF,TGTGCCAGCAGCTTAAATGAGCAAATGGGAGCTTTCTTT
-,TRBJ1-3,TRBV28,-,CASSFWVLDSGNTIYF,TGTGCCAGCAGTTTTTGGGTGCTGGACTCTGGAAACACCATATATTTT
TRBD1,TRBJ2-7,TRBV5-6,-,CASSLGAAGGYVQYF,TGTGCCAGCAGCTTGGGGGCGGCAGGGGGATATGTGCAGTACTTC
TRBD1,TRBJ1-2,TRBV5-1,-,CASTPSGQGAFGYTF,TGCGCCAGCACCCCGAGTGGGCAGGGGGCGTTTGGCTACACCTTC
-,TRBJ1-1,TRBV2,-,CASSVFTTEAFF,TGTGCCAGCAGTGTATTTACCACTGAAGCTTTCTTT
-,TRBJ1-1,TRBV7-9,-,CASSLTDSGAFF,TGTGCCAGCAGCCTAACAGATTCAGGGGCTTTCTTT
TRBD1,TRBJ1-1,TRBV5-1,-,CASSFSGGADEAFF,TGCGCCAGCAGCTTCTCAGGGGGCGCAGATGAAGCTTTCTTT
-,TRBJ1-1,TRBV5-1,-,CASSLGGTLENTEAFF,TGCGCCAGCAGCTTGGGTGGGACACTAGAGAACACTGAAGCTTTCTTT
-,TRBJ1-3,TRBV1,-,CTSSQVLVRPASGNTIYF,TGCACCAGCAGCCAAGTTCTAGTCCGGCCGGCCTCTGGAAACACCATATATTTT